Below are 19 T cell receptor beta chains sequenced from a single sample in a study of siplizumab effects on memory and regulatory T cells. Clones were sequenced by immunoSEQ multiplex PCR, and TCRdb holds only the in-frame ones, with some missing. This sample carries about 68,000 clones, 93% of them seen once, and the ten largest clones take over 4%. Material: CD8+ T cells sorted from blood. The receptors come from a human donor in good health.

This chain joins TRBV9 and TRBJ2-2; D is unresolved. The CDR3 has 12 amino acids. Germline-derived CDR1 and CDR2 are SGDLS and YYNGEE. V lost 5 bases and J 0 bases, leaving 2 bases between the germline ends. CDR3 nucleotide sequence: TGTGCCAGCAGTACGAACACCGGGGAGCTGTTTTTT. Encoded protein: CASSTNTGELFF.

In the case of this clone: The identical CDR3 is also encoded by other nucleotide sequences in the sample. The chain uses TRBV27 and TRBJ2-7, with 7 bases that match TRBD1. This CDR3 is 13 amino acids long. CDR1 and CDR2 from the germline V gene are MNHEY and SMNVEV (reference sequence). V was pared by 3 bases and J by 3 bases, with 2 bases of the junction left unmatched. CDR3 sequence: CASSLTGSYEQYF. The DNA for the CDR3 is TGTGCCAGCAGTTTGACAGGGAGCTACGAGCAGTACTTC.

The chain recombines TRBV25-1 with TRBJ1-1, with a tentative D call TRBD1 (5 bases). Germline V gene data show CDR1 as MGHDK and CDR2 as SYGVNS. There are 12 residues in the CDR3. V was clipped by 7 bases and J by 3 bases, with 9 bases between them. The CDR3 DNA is TGTGCCAGCATGGGGCGGGACACTGAAGCTTTCTTT. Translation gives CASMGRDTEAFF.

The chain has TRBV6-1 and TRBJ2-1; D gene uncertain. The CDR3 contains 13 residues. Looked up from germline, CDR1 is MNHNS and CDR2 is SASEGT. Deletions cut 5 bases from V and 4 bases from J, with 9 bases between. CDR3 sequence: CASSWLIYNEQFF. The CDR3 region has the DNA TGTGCCAGCAGTTGGTTAATTTACAATGAGCAGTTCTTC.

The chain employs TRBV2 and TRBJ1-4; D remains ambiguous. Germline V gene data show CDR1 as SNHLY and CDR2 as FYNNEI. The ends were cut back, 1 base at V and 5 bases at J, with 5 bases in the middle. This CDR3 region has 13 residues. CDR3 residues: CASSEGRNEKLFF. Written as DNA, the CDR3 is TGTGCCAGCAGTGAAGGCAGGAATGAAAAACTGTTTTTT.

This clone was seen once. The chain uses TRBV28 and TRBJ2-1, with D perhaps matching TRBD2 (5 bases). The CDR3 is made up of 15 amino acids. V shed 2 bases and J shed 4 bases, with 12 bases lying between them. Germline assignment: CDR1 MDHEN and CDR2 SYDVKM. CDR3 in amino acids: CASSLPLAVYNEQFF. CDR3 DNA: TGTGCCAGCAGTTTACCCCTAGCCGTATACAATGAGCAGTTCTTC.

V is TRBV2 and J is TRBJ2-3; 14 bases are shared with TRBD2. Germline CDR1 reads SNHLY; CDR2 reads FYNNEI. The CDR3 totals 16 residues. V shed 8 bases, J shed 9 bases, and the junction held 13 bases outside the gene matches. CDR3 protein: CASLWSRLAGGHTQYF. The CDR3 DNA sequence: TGTGCCAGCCTCTGGAGTCGACTAGCGGGGGGGCACACGCAGTATTTT.

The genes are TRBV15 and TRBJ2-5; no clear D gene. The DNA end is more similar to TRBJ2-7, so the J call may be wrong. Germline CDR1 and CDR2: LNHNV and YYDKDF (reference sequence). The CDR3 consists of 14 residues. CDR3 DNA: TGTGCCACCAGCAGAGGAGGCAGCTCCTACGAGCAGTACTTC. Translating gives CATSRGGSSYEQYF.

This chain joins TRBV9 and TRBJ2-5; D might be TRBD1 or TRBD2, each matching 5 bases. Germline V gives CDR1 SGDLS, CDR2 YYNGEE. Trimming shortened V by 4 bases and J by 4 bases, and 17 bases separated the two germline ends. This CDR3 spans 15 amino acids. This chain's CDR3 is CASSLGGGRGETQYF. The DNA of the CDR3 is TGTGCCAGCAGCCTTGGTGGGGGACGTGGAGAGACCCAGTACTTC.

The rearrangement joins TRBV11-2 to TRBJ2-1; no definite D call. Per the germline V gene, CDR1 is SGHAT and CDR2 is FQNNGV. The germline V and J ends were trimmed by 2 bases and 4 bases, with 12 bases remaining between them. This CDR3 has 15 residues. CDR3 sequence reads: CASSLQPGAYNEQFF. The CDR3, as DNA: TGTGCCAGCAGCTTACAGCCCGGCGCTTACAATGAGCAGTTCTTC.

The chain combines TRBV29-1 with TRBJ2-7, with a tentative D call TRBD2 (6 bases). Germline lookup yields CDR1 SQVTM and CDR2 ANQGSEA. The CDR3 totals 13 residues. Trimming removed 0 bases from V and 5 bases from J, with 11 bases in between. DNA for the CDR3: TGCAGCGTTGAAGATGGAGGGTACAACGAGCAGTACTTC. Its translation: CSVEDGGYNEQYF.

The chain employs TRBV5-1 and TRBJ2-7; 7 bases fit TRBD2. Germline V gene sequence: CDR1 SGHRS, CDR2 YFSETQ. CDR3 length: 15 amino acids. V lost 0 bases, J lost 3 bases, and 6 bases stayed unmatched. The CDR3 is CASSLAGGLFYEQYF. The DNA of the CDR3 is TGCGCCAGCAGCTTGGCCGGGGGGTTGTTCTACGAGCAGTACTTC.

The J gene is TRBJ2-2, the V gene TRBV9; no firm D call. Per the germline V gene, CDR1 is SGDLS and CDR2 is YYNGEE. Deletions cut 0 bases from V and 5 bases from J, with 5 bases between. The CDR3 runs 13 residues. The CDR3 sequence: CASSVDETGELFF. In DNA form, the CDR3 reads TGTGCCAGCAGCGTAGACGAGACCGGGGAGCTGTTTTTT.

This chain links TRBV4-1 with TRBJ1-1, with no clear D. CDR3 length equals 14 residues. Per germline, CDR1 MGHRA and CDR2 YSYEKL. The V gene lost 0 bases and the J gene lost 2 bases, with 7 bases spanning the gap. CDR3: CASSQDLANTEAFF. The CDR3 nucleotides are TGCGCCAGCAGCCAAGATCTGGCTAACACTGAAGCTTTCTTT.

DNA of the CDR3: TGTGCCAGCAGCTTAGGGGGCCAGGGAGCCTACGAGCAGTACTTC. Protein product: CASSLGGQGAYEQYF. The chain employs TRBV13 and TRBJ2-7; either TRBD1 or TRBD2 may fit D (5 bases each). CDR1 and CDR2 from the germline V gene are PRHDT and FYEKMQ (reference sequence). V shed 0 bases and J shed 2 bases, with 11 bases lying between them. The CDR3 is made up of 15 amino acids. Drawing the rest from reference TRBV13 and TRBJ2-7, the complete variable domain is AAGVIQSPRHLIKEKRETATLKCYPIPRHDTVYWYQQGPGQDPQFLISFYEKMQSDKGSIPDRFSAQQFSDYHSELNMSSLELGDSALYFCASSLGGQGAYEQYFGPGTRLTVT.

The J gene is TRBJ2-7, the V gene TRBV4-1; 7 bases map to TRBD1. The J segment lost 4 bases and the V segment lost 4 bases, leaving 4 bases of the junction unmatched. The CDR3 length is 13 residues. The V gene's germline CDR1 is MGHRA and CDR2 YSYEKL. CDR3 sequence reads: CASSPTGSYEQYF. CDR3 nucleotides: TGCGCCAGCAGCCCGACAGGGTCGTACGAGCAGTACTTC.

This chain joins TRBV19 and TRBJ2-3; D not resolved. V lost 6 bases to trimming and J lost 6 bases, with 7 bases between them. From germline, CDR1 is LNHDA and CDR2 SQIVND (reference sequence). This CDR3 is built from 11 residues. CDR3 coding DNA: TGTGCCAGTAGACTGGGGGATACGCAGTATTTT. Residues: CASRLGDTQYF.

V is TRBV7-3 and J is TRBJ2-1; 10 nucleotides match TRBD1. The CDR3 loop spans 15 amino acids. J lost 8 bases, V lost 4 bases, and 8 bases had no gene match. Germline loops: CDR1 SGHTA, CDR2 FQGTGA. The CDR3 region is CASSSRDRGIDEQFF. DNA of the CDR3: TGTGCCAGCAGCTCCCGGGACAGGGGAATAGATGAGCAGTTCTTC.

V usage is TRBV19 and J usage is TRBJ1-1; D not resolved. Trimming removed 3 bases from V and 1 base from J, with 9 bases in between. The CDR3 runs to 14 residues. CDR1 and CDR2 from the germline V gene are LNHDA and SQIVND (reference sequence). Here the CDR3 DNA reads TGTGCCAGTAGTATTCTGGGAGGGAACACTGAAGCTTTCTTT. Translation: CASSILGGNTEAFF.